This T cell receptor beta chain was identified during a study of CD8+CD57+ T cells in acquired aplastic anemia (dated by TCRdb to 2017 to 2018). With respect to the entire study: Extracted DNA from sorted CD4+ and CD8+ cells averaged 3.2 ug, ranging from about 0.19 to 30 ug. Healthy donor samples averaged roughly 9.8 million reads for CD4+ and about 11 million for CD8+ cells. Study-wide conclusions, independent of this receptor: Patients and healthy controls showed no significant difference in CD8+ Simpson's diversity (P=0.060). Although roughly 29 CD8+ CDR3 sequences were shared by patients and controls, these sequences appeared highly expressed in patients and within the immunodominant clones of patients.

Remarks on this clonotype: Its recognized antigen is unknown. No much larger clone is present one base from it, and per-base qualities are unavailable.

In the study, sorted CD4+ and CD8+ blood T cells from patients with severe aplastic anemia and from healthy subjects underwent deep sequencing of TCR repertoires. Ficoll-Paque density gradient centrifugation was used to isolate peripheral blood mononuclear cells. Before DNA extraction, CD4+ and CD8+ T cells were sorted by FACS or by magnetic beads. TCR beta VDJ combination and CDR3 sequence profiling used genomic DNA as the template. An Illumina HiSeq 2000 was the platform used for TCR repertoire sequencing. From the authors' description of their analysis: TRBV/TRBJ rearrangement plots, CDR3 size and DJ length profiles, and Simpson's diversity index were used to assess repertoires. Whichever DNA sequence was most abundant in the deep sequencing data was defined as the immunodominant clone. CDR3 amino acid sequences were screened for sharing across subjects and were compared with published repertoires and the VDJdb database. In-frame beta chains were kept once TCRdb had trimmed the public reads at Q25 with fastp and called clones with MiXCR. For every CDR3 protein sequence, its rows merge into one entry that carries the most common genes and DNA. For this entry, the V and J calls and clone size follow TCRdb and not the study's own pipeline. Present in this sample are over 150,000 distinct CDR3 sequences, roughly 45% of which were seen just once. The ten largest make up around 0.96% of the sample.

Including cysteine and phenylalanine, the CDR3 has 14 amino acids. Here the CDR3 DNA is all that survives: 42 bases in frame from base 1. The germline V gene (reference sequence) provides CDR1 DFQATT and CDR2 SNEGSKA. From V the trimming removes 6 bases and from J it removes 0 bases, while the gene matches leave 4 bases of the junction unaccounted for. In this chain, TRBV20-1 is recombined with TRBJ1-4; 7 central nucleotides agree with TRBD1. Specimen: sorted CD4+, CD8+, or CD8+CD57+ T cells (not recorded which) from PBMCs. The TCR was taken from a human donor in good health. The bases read TGCAGTGCAAGGGACAGTTCAACTAATGAAAAACTGTTTTTT. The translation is CSARDSSTNEKLFF.